This T cell receptor (beta chain) is drawn from a study of monozygotic twins with inflammatory bowel disease. Germline CDR1 MNHEY, CDR2 SMNVEV (reference sequence). The CDR3 has 16 residues. Per individual sample, eight separate reactions were used to make cDNA. UMIs were attached via template switching, each with a 6-nucleotide sample barcode. After re-calling the 5' RACE reads, TCRdb lists one entry per CDR3 protein, DNA absent. The sample's table shows over 100,000 distinct CDR3 sequences. This clonotype originated in a human donor with ulcerative colitis or Crohn's disease, or a healthy co-twin of an affected twin (not recorded which). Sequenced sample: blood. This chain connects TRBV27 to TRBJ2-6; checking the TCRdb D call of TRBD1 is not possible without DNA. The CDR3 here is CASSLGTGSGANVLTF.